This T cell receptor (beta chain) was sequenced for a study of lymphopenia after photon versus proton radiotherapy. Study-wide findings and caveats: Under photons, naive T cells and diversity fell while effector/memory populations rose. In patients who died, overall survival fell as post-nadir TCR diversity dropped more. Only patients who died were analyzed for survival; proton advantage is unproven. Post-nadir diversity loss with photons came from oligoclonal expansion, particularly CD8+ Temra cells.

The assay was immunoSEQ multiplex PCR, and TCRdb's table has in-frame clones only and misses some. Of around 26,000 clones in the sample, around four fifths were seen once. This clone was detected a few times. What it recognizes is unknown. CDR3 length: 14 residues. CDR1 is SEHNR, CDR2 FQNEAQ, per germline (reference sequence). Unmatched junction bases numbered 3, after V lost 6 bases and J lost 5 bases. The specimen was peripheral blood, collected from a patient treated with proton-based radiotherapy. The gene calls are TRBV7-9 and TRBJ1-4; 10 bases match TRBD1. This receptor was taken from a woman aged 70-85 years with pancreatic cancer. DNA for the CDR3: TGTGCCAGCAGTGCGGACAGGGGGAATGAAAAACTGTTTTTT. Translating it yields CASSADRGNEKLFF. Drawing the rest from reference TRBV7-9 and TRBJ1-4, the complete variable domain is DTGVSQNPRHKITKRGQNVTFRCDPISEHNRLYWYRQTLGQGPEFLTYFQNEAQLEKSRLLSDRFSAERPKGSFSTLEIQRTEQGDSAMYLCASSADRGNEKLFFGSGTQLSVL.